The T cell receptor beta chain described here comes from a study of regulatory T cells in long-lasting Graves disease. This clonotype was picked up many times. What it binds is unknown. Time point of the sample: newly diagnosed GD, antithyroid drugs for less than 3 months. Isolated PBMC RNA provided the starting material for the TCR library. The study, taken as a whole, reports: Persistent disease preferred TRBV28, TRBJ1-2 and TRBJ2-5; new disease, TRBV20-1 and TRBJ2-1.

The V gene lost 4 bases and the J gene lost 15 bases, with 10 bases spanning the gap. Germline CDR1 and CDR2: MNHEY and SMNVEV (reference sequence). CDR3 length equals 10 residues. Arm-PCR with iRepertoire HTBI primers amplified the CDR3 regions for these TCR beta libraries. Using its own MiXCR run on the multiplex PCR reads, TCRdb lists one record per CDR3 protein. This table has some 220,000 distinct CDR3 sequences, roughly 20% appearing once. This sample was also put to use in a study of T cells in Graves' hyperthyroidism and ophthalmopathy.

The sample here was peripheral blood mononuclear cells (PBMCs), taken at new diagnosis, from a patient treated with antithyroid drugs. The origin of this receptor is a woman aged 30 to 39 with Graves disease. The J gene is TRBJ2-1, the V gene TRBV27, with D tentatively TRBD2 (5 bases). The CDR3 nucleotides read TGTGCCAGCAGTTGCCAGGAGGCGTTCTTC. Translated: CASSCQEAFF.